The clone carrying this T cell receptor beta chain was counted a few times. Its antigen is unknown. The data were obtained in a study of OX40 agonist ivuxolimab in advanced cancers. On the study more broadly: The study gave patients intravenous ivuxolimab at 0.01 to 10 mg/kg every 2 weeks. Under the entry rules, prior anti-PD-1, anti-PD-L1 or anti-CTLA-4 therapy was allowed, and more than 35% had some. Three patients responded partially, comprising one with hepatocellular carcinoma and two with cutaneous melanoma. General study points: More expanded clones were found, on average, in CD8+ than in CD4+ T cells.

The method was immunoSEQ multiplex PCR; TCRdb's version includes in-frame clones alone and lacks a portion of them. Of 26,000 or so clones in the sample, 84% were seen once. The CDR3 covers 13 residues. Looked up from germline, CDR1 is SGDLS and CDR2 is YYNGEE. Trimming took 2 bases from V and 11 from J, leaving 16 bases between them. The sequencing used CD4+ or CD8+ T cells sorted from blood, collected in a trial of the OX40 agonist ivuxolimab. The chain joins TRBV9 to TRBJ1-1; no clear D gene. The clonotype comes from an adult with an advanced solid tumor such as melanoma, head and neck, liver or kidney cancer. The CDR3 sequence: CASSVYLGNKAFF. CDR3 DNA: TGTGCCAGCAGCGTCTACCTGGGGAATAAGGCTTTCTTT.